This passage covers 25 T cell receptor beta chains from one sample sequenced in a study of T cell responses to AZD1222 COVID-19 vaccine (dated by TCRdb to about 2021). Library construction relied on the immunoSEQ multiplex PCR assay. The table comes from immuneACCESS by way of TCRdb, which keeps in-frame sequences with V and J called. Part of the clones is missing from these tables; in studies checked, under half for an unresolved V gene and the rest for unknown reasons. For this sample the table gives 130,000 or so clones, of which around 90% were detected only once. The ten largest clones take up roughly 6.5% of the sample. The intended sense of this specimen's time point label: baseline before first vaccination. The material sequenced was peripheral blood, taken on day 0 of AZD1222 vaccination. The receptors come from an adult in good health.

This sequence joins TRBV7-9 and TRBJ1-2; D gene uncertain. Germline lookup yields CDR1 SEHNR and CDR2 FQNEAQ (reference sequence). The CDR3 loop spans 13 amino acids. Trimming left V 1 base short and J 7 bases short, with 10 bases between. The CDR3 DNA follows: TGTGCCAGCAGCTTAGGGCAGATCCCTGGCTACACCTTC. This encodes CASSLGQIPGYTF.

The genes are TRBV5-1 and TRBJ2-7; tentative D call: TRBD1 (6 bases). Germline loops: CDR1 SGHRS, CDR2 YFSETQ. The germline V and J ends were trimmed by 2 bases and 4 bases, with 19 bases remaining between them. This CDR3 is 16 amino acids long. The CDR3: CASSFADETGVYEQYF. CDR3 in DNA: TGCGCCAGCAGCTTCGCTGACGAGACAGGAGTTTACGAGCAGTACTTC. Full variable domain (outside the CDR3, taken from reference TRBV5-1 and TRBJ2-7): KAGVTQTPRYLIKTRGQQVTLSCSPISGHRSVSWYQQTPGQGLQFLFEYFSETQRNKGNFPGRFSGRQFSNSRSEMNVSTLELGDSALYLCASSFADETGVYEQYFGPGTRLTVT.

This rearrangement joins TRBV5-1 to TRBJ1-5; a possible D gene is TRBD1 (6 bases). The ends were cut back, 4 bases at V and 0 bases at J, with 11 bases in the middle. This CDR3 has 15 amino acids. Germline lookup yields CDR1 SGHRS and CDR2 YFSETQ. The CDR3 DNA reads as TGCGCCAGCAGCCAGGACAGTTATAGCAATCAGCCCCAGCATTTT. Its translation: CASSQDSYSNQPQHF. Using reference TRBV5-1 and TRBJ1-5 for the parts outside the CDR3, the full variable domain is KAGVTQTPRYLIKTRGQQVTLSCSPISGHRSVSWYQQTPGQGLQFLFEYFSETQRNKGNFPGRFSGRQFSNSRSEMNVSTLELGDSALYLCASSQDSYSNQPQHFGDGTRLSIL.

The chain joins TRBV21-1 to TRBJ2-1; TRBD1, the table's D call, was not compared with the DNA. TRBV21-1 is tagged as a pseudogene. This CDR3 is 16 amino acids long. The CDR3 sequence is CASSKGGQGQYNEQFF. The DNA of the CDR3 is TGTGCCAGCAGCAAAGGAGGACAGGGGCAATACAATGAGCAGTTCTTC.

V gene TRBV3-1 (or the pseudogene TRBV3-2) combines with J gene TRBJ1-1; D is uncertain. The CDR3 is made up of 10 amino acids. V lost 8 bases and J 6 bases, leaving 7 bases between the germline ends. Germline CDR1 is LGHDT and CDR2 is YNNKEL (reference sequence). CDR3 sequence (DNA): TGTGCCAGCGGTGGTGCTGAAGCTTTCTTT. It translates to CASGGAEAFF.

The chain couples TRBV3-1 (or the pseudogene TRBV3-2) to TRBJ1-2; D is perhaps TRBD1 (6 bases). This CDR3 has 15 amino acids. Germline CDR1 and CDR2: LGHDT and YNNKEL (reference sequence). Trimming pared 0 bases from V and 6 bases from J, leaving 14 bases between. CDR3 coding DNA: TGTGCCAGCAGCCAAGATTTGGCGGGGGCCCATGGCTACACCTTC. Amino acid sequence: CASSQDLAGAHGYTF.

The V gene is TRBV9, the J gene TRBJ2-7; possibly TRBD2 for D (7 bases). CDR3 length equals 15 residues. Trimming cost V 0 bases and J 7 bases, with 17 bases left between them. CDR1 and CDR2 from the germline V gene are SGDLS and YYNGEE. Here the CDR3 DNA reads TGTGCCAGCAGCGTAGCTTTTCGGGGGGCTGAAGAGCAGTACTTC. It specifies CASSVAFRGAEEQYF.

The V and J genes are TRBV18 and TRBJ1-3; tentative D call: TRBD1 (5 bases). Germline V gene sequence: CDR1 KGHSH, CDR2 LQKENI. The CDR3 runs 15 residues. V shed 3 bases and J shed 0 bases, with 9 bases lying between them. The CDR3, as DNA: TGTGCCAGCTCACCGGGGGGGAGCTCTGGAAACACCATATATTTT. Translated, it gives CASSPGGSSGNTIYF.

The rearrangement uses TRBV9 and TRBJ1-3; D gene unclear. The V gene's germline CDR1 is SGDLS and CDR2 YYNGEE. The CDR3 totals 16 residues. The V gene lost 4 bases and the J gene lost 0 bases, with 14 bases spanning the gap. Here the CDR3 reads CASSLESLFSGNTIYF. The CDR3 coding sequence is TGTGCCAGCAGCCTGGAGAGCCTTTTCTCTGGAAACACCATATATTTT.

This clone turned up a few times. This specimen includes other DNA sequences encoding the same CDR3. The chain couples TRBV12-3 or TRBV12-4 to TRBJ1-6, with a weak D call TRBD1 (5 bases). The CDR3 length is 13 residues. Trimming stripped 1 base from V and 10 bases from J, with 8 bases between. CDR3 sequence: CASSLGGRSPLHF. In DNA, the CDR3 is TGTGCCAGCAGTTTAGGGGGCCGCTCACCCCTCCACTTT.

The J gene is TRBJ1-2, the V gene TRBV9; weak D call: TRBD1 (5 bases). This CDR3 is built from 13 residues. CDR1 and CDR2 from the germline V gene are SGDLS and YYNGEE. V was pared by 5 bases and J by 8 bases, with 16 bases between. The CDR3 here is CASSRLQGNGYTF. The CDR3 DNA follows: TGTGCCAGCAGTAGACTTCAGGGAAACGGCTACACCTTC.

This chain links TRBV10-2 with TRBJ1-2, with 9 bases identical to TRBD1. This CDR3 has 14 residues. Germline CDR1 reads WSHSY; CDR2 reads SAAADI. J gave up 4 bases and V 6 bases, and 6 bases lay outside the gene matches. The CDR3 bases are TGCGCCAGCAGAGATCGGGACAGGGCCTATGGCTACACCTTC. The encoded protein is CASRDRDRAYGYTF.

This clone has a single count. The chain has TRBV6-4 and TRBJ1-2; D gene unclear. Trimming took 3 bases from V and 2 from J, leaving 7 bases between them. The CDR3 covers 13 residues. The V gene's germline CDR1 is MRHNA and CDR2 SNTAGT. The CDR3: CASSEFRNYGYTF. CDR3 bases: TGTGCCAGCAGTGAGTTCCGGAACTATGGCTACACCTTC.

The genes are TRBV2 and TRBJ1-1; 8 nucleotides align to TRBD1. Germline CDR1 reads SNHLY; CDR2 reads FYNNEI. V trimming: 3 bases; J trimming: 0 bases; junction bases outside the gene matches: 6. The CDR3 extends over 16 amino acids. In DNA form, the CDR3 reads TGTGCCAGCAGTGATCAGGGGGCCCGGATGAACACTGAAGCTTTCTTT. Translation: CASSDQGARMNTEAFF. Full variable domain (missing parts from reference TRBV2 and TRBJ1-1): EPEVTQTPSHQVTQMGQEVILRCVPISNHLYFYWYRQILGQKVEFLVSFYNNEISEKSEIFDDQFSVERPDGSNFTLKIRSTKLEDSAMYFCASSDQGARMNTEAFFGQGTRLTVV.

CDR3 in DNA: TGTGCCAGCAGCCCGCCGAGAAGTAACGAGCAGTACTTC. Residues: CASSPPRSNEQYF. The chain uses TRBV21-1 and TRBJ2-7; the D call TRBD2 from the table was never checked on the DNA. TRBV21-1 is a recognized pseudogene. The CDR3 extends over 13 amino acids.

The gene calls are TRBV14 and TRBJ1-1; D ambiguous. Germline V CDR1 and CDR2: SGHDN, FVKESK. With 1 base removed from V and 1 base from J, the gap between germline ends came to 13 bases. The CDR3 length is 16 residues. CDR3 in DNA: TGTGCCAGCAGCCAAGTCGGAGGCATAGCGAACACTGAAGCTTTCTTT. Protein sequence: CASSQVGGIANTEAFF. The full variable domain, rest sourced from reference TRBV14 and TRBJ1-1, is EAGVTQFPSHSVIEKGQTVTLRCDPISGHDNLYWYRRVMGKEIKFLLHFVKESKQDESGMPNNRFLAERTGGTYSTLKVQPAELEDSGVYFCASSQVGGIANTEAFFGQGTRLTVV.

The genes are TRBV9 and TRBJ2-1; unclear D gene. Trimming took off 2 bases at V and 6 bases at J, with 9 bases between the two ends. The germline CDR1 and CDR2 sequences are SGDLS and YYNGEE. The CDR3 length is 13 residues. The DNA of the CDR3 is TGTGCCAGCAGCGTTGGTCTCGGCAATGAGCAGTTCTTC. Its protein product is CASSVGLGNEQFF.

J is TRBJ2-4 and V is TRBV29-1; 7 bases map to TRBD1. V dropped 7 bases and J dropped 0; count of bases not matched to a gene: 15. The CDR3 is 17 residues long. Germline V gives CDR1 SQVTM, CDR2 ANQGSEA. The CDR3 coding sequence is TGCAGCGCTTACGTGGGACAGCTACGACTAGCCAAAAACATTCAGTACTTC. As protein: CSAYVGQLRLAKNIQYF.

The chain couples TRBV19 to TRBJ1-5; perhaps TRBD1 as D (6 bases). This CDR3 spans 16 amino acids. Per the germline V gene, CDR1 is LNHDA and CDR2 is SQIVND (reference sequence). Trimming stripped 4 bases from V and 0 bases from J, with 13 bases between. In nucleotides, the CDR3 is TGTGCCAGTAGTACTCGAGGACAGCATAGCAATCAGCCCCAGCATTTT. Its protein is CASSTRGQHSNQPQHF.

With respect to this clone: Mismatch with germline at one junction end may stem from a read error. The chain couples TRBV11-3 to TRBJ2-7, with 7 bases aligning to TRBD1. The CDR3 sequence is 15 residues long. The germline CDR1 and CDR2 sequences are SGHNT and YENEEA. CDR3 bases: TGTGCCGGCAGCCCCGGTGACAGGGATTACTACGAGCAGTACTTC. This codes for CAGSPGDRDYYEQYF. Full variable domain (remainder filled in from reference TRBV11-3 and TRBJ2-7): EAGVVQSPRYKIIEKKQPVAFWCNPISGHNTLYWYLQNLGQGPELLIRYENEEAVDDSQLPKDRFSAERLKGVDSTLKIQPAELGDSAVYLCAGSPGDRDYYEQYFGPGTRLTVT.

This chain links TRBV2 with TRBJ2-3, with TRBD1 identical over 8 bases. Germline V CDR1 and CDR2: SNHLY, FYNNEI. Germline trimming cut 5 bases from V and 9 bases from J; bases unmatched to any gene: 1. There are 11 residues in the CDR3. The CDR3 region is CASSWTGTQYF. The CDR3 DNA reads as TGTGCCAGCAGTTGGACAGGGACGCAGTATTTT. The whole variable domain, remainder taken from reference TRBV2 and TRBJ2-3, is EPEVTQTPSHQVTQMGQEVILRCVPISNHLYFYWYRQILGQKVEFLVSFYNNEISEKSEIFDDQFSVERPDGSNFTLKIRSTKLEDSAMYFCASSWTGTQYFGPGTRLTVL.

V gene TRBV11-3 combines with J gene TRBJ2-5; D gene unclear. Germline V gene lookup returns CDR1 SGHNT and CDR2 YENEEA. V lost 5 bases, J lost 5 bases, and 12 bases lay in between. The CDR3 spans 13 residues. The CDR3 DNA reads as TGTGCCAGCAGCGTTTTTGGTGGGGAGACCCAGTACTTC. Translated: CASSVFGGETQYF.

The table lists this clone with a count of one. The V gene is TRBV25-1, the J gene TRBJ1-2, with 10 bases aligning to TRBD1. V lost 4 bases, J lost 8 bases, and 10 bases stayed unmatched. The CDR3 is 15 residues long. From germline, CDR1 is MGHDK and CDR2 SYGVNS. The CDR3 DNA is TGTGCCAGCAGTGGGACCCCGGGACAGGGGCTAGGCTACACCTTC. The encoded protein is CASSGTPGQGLGYTF.

This chain links TRBV4-3 with TRBJ1-2; D call uncertain. The CDR3 has 14 residues. From germline, CDR1 is LGHNA and CDR2 YSLEER. V lost 2 bases, J lost 0 bases, and 7 bases lay in between. CDR3 sequence: CASSQLIANYGYTF. The CDR3 nucleotides read TGCGCCAGCAGCCAACTTATTGCTAACTATGGCTACACCTTC.

The sample holds one count of this clone. The chain has TRBV6-5 and TRBJ1-1, with D maybe TRBD1 (6 bases). Trimming took 8 bases from V and 1 from J, leaving 14 bases between them. Germline lookup yields CDR1 MNHEY and CDR2 SVGAGI. The CDR3 runs to 14 residues. The CDR3 nucleotides are TGTGCCAGCTCCCGACAGGCTACGAACACTGAAGCTTTCTTT. Its protein product is CASSRQATNTEAFF.